These 16 T cell receptor beta chains share one sample of origin, sequenced in a study of OX40 agonist ivuxolimab in advanced cancers. Libraries were prepared by immunoSEQ multiplex PCR; TCRdb keeps only in-frame clonotypes and omits some of them. This table has roughly 96,000 clones, about 80% appearing once. The sample here was CD4+ or CD8+ T cells sorted from blood, taken in a trial of the OX40 agonist ivuxolimab. The receptors stem from an adult with an advanced solid tumor such as melanoma, head and neck, liver or kidney cancer.

This clone is a singleton in its sample. V is TRBV25-1 and J is TRBJ1-2; D not certain. Looked up from germline, CDR1 is MGHDK and CDR2 is SYGVNS. CDR3 length: 14 amino acids. V gave up 8 bases and J gave up 5 bases, with 18 bases separating them. CDR3 residues: CASRGRGRTYGYTF. CDR3 coding DNA: TGTGCCAGCCGAGGGCGAGGGAGGACTTATGGCTACACCTTC.

The CDR3 reads CASSGLAGGRGELFF. The CDR3 bases are TGTGCCAGCAGCGGACTAGCGGGGGGGCGCGGGGAGCTGTTTTTT. The chain carries TRBV6-1 and TRBJ2-2; 15 nucleotides line up with TRBD2. Germline trimming cut 6 bases from V and 7 bases from J; bases unmatched to any gene: 3. Germline V gives CDR1 MNHNS, CDR2 SASEGT. This CDR3 is 15 amino acids long.

The V and J genes are TRBV10-3 and TRBJ1-1, with D perhaps TRBD1 (6 bases). Looked up from germline, CDR1 is ENHRY and CDR2 is SYGVKD. V was pared by 4 bases and J by 2 bases, with 11 bases between. CDR3 length: 14 residues. This CDR3 reads CAISGNRVNTEAFF. CDR3 DNA sequence: TGTGCCATCAGTGGGAACAGGGTTAACACTGAAGCTTTCTTT.

The CDR3 is CAISESKKTGELFF. In DNA, the CDR3 is TGTGCCATCAGTGAGTCCAAGAAAACCGGGGAGCTGTTTTTT. The chain has TRBV10-3 and TRBJ2-2, with D hard to call. The germline V and J ends were trimmed by 0 bases and 5 bases, with 7 bases remaining between them. This CDR3 region has 14 residues. CDR1 is ENHRY and CDR2 is SYGVKD in the germline V gene.

The chain has TRBV5-1 and TRBJ2-1, with D unresolved. CDR1 and CDR2 from the germline V gene are SGHRS and YFSETQ. The V gene lost 6 bases and the J gene lost 15 bases, with 25 bases spanning the gap. CDR3 size: 14 residues. CDR3 amino acids: CASTLPDVVSLPFF. CDR3 in DNA: TGCGCCAGCACCCTTCCCGATGTGGTCTCCTTACCGTTCTTC.

The V call is TRBV19, the J call TRBJ2-3, with 12 bases fitting TRBD2. The CDR3 has 16 amino acids. CDR1 is LNHDA and CDR2 is SQIVND in the germline V gene (reference sequence). The trim removed 1 base at V and 2 bases at J, leaving 1 base unmatched. CDR3 in amino acids: CASSIGTSGNTDTQYF. CDR3 coding DNA: TGTGCCAGTAGTATAGGGACTAGCGGGAACACAGATACGCAGTATTTT.

This clone was detected once. The CDR3 region has the DNA TGTGCCAGTAGTATTATGAGCACTGAGGGGCCCCAGCATTTT. This sequence encodes CASSIMSTEGPQHF. The rearrangement joins TRBV19 to TRBJ1-5; no definite D call. V lost 3 bases and J lost 9, with 15 bases in between. This CDR3 region has 14 residues. Germline lookup yields CDR1 LNHDA and CDR2 SQIVND (reference sequence).

V usage is TRBV6-5 and J usage is TRBJ2-1; D is unclear. Trimming removed 2 bases at V and 8 bases at J, with 13 bases between. CDR1 and CDR2 from the germline V gene are MNHEY and SVGAGI. The CDR3 is 14 amino acids. The CDR3 region has the DNA TGTGCCAGCAGTTACGACCCCCGCCTCGATGAGCAGTTCTTC. Its translation is CASSYDPRLDEQFF.

The V gene is TRBV9, the J gene TRBJ1-2; maybe TRBD1 (5 bases). V was shortened by 0 bases and J by 4 bases, with 13 bases between the two germline ends. Germline values: CDR1 SGDLS, CDR2 YYNGEE. The CDR3 runs to 15 residues. CDR3 nucleotide sequence: TGTGCCAGCAGCGTAGCCGACAGTCCCTCCTATGGCTACACCTTC. It specifies CASSVADSPSYGYTF.

This CDR3 reads CASSLDFRTQYF. The CDR3 coding sequence is TGTGCCAGCAGCTTAGATTTCCGTACGCAGTATTTT. The rearrangement uses TRBV7-2 and TRBJ2-3; D not certain. The V end lost 1 base, the J end lost 8 bases, and 7 bases lay between the germline ends. The CDR3 extends over 12 amino acids. Germline V gives CDR1 SGHTA, CDR2 FQGNSA.

This chain links TRBV5-6 with TRBJ2-7; D perhaps matches TRBD2 (6 bases). The germline gives CDR1 SGHDT, CDR2 YYEEEE. The CDR3 spans 15 residues. V gave up 2 bases and J gave up 5 bases, with 17 bases separating them. CDR3 region: CASSFLPGLNDEQYF. The DNA for the CDR3 is TGTGCCAGCAGCTTCCTTCCGGGACTCAACGACGAGCAGTACTTC. Full variable domain (outside the CDR3, taken from reference TRBV5-6 and TRBJ2-7): DAGVTQSPTHLIKTRGQQVTLRCSPKSGHDTVSWYQQALGQGPQFIFQYYEEEERQRGNFPDRFSGHQFPNYSSELNVNALLLGDSALYLCASSFLPGLNDEQYFGPGTRLTVT.

J is TRBJ2-1 and V is TRBV29-1, with D perhaps given as TRBD1 or TRBD2 (5 bases each). Trimming removed 5 bases at V and 7 bases at J, with 15 bases between. The CDR3 sequence is 13 residues long. Germline CDR1 and CDR2: SQVTM and ANQGSEA. The CDR3 nucleotides read TGCAGCGTTCGGGAACCGGGACGGAATGAGCAGTTCTTC. This codes for CSVREPGRNEQFF.

J is TRBJ2-7 and V is TRBV2, with D possibly TRBD2 on 6 matching bases. V was cut by 11 bases and J by 2 bases, with 13 bases left in between. The CDR3 contains 12 residues. Germline CDR1 and CDR2: SNHLY and FYNNEI. CDR3 region: CAGGTAPYEQYF. DNA for the CDR3: TGTGCCGGGGGGACGGCGCCCTACGAGCAGTACTTC.

The chain is built from TRBV5-4 and TRBJ2-7; D is unresolved. This CDR3 contains 15 residues. Germline V gene sequence: CDR1 SGHNT, CDR2 YYREEE (reference sequence). V lost 0 bases and J 7 bases, leaving 17 bases between the germline ends. Here the CDR3 DNA reads TGTGCCAGCAGCTTGGATCGATTTCCAACGGCGGAGCAGTACTTC. The encoded protein is CASSLDRFPTAEQYF.

The rearrangement joins TRBV6-1 to TRBJ2-2, with 8 bases identical to TRBD2. There are 15 residues in the CDR3. CDR1 and CDR2 (germline): MNHNS, SASEGT. J gave up 5 bases and V 4 bases, and 6 bases lay outside the gene matches. Here the CDR3 DNA reads TGTGCCAGCAGTGTGATCGGGGGGGAAACCGGGGAGCTGTTTTTT. Its protein is CASSVIGGETGELFF.

J is TRBJ1-1 and V is TRBV29-1; TRBD1 matches at 8 bases. Unmatched junction bases numbered 4, after V lost 6 bases and J lost 4 bases. The CDR3 has 12 amino acids. Germline V gene data show CDR1 as SQVTM and CDR2 as ANQGSEA. As DNA, the CDR3 is TGCAGCGTGAGACAGGGGAGCACTGAAGCTTTCTTT. As protein: CSVRQGSTEAFF.